This T cell receptor beta chain was found in a study of control samples from healthy donors and cancer patients (dated by TCRdb to the early 2020s). The CDR3 runs 11 residues from the cysteine to the phenylalanine. The sequence is cut down to CDR3 DNA, 33 bases in frame from base 1. V and J are truncated by 5 bases and 5 bases respectively, leaving an intervening sequence of 6 bases. CDR1 and CDR2 were assigned from the germline V gene as SQVTM and ANQGSEA. Notes on this clone: Its antigen is not yet known. No quality values exist for individual bases; no much larger clone is one base distant.

Libraries came from the immunoSEQ multiplex PCR assay. In TCRdb, the immuneACCESS table is reduced to in-frame sequences with V and J assigned. These tables do not hold every clone; where another copy was compared, an unresolved V gene accounts for under half, and the others remain unexplained. The sample table lists roughly 95,000 clones, over 85% of them with a count of one. Approximately 3% of the sample is in the top ten clones. The receptor chain draws on TRBV29-1 and TRBJ1-4; the D gene is not confidently resolved. This receptor was obtained from a human donor in good health. The donor label of this sample is uncertain. The sequenced sample was blood. The CDR3 reads as follows: CSVKVNEKLFF. The DNA reads as follows: TGCAGCGTTAAAGTGAATGAAAAACTGTTTTTT.